This T cell receptor (beta chain) was obtained from a study of blood T cell repertoires in COVID-19. Study at large: T cells, B-cell-depleted T cells, or PBMCs provided the cDNA or gDNA that served as material.

This study enrolled people aged about 18 to 90 from around 26 US geographic areas. Authors' data handling: Estimation of nucleated cell counts relied on the amplification of reference gene primers. The table came from immunoSEQ multiplex PCR; TCRdb's copy has only in-frame clones and leaves some out. That table is the source of V, J and clone size, and D and trimming were worked out from the DNA. The top ten clones hold 2% to 2.5% of a sample with roughly 250,000 clones, around 88% of them seen once. The CDR3 contains 15 residues. Trimming removed 4 bases from V and 4 bases from J; junction bases left unmatched: 5. Germline-derived CDR1 and CDR2 are KGHDR and SFDVKD.

The sequence derives from a woman between 50 and 59 years old who had recovered from COVID-19. V usage is TRBV24-1 and J usage is TRBJ1-1; 10 bases are a match to TRBD1. Sequenced input: PBMCs or T cells enriched from blood (not recorded which). The CDR3 DNA reads TGTGCCACCAGTGACCCGGGACAGGGGTCCACTGAAGCTTTCTTT. This translates into CATSDPGQGSTEAFF.